Listed here are 9 T cell receptor beta chains from one sample, sequenced in a study of control samples from healthy donors and cancer patients. Sequenced by immunoSEQ multiplex PCR; TCRdb stores in-frame clones only, minus some. The sample consists of fewer than 200,000 clones, around 88% of them appearing once. Material: blood. Receptors were obtained from a woman under 40 in good health.

The rearrangement links TRBV28 to TRBJ2-7; either TRBD1 or TRBD2 may fit D (5 bases each). Trimming removed 3 bases at V and 0 bases at J, with 9 bases between. The CDR3 extends over 14 amino acids. Germline CDR1 is MDHEN and CDR2 is SYDVKM. Here the CDR3 reads CASSFAGSSYEQYF. CDR3 DNA sequence: TGTGCCAGCAGTTTCGCAGGGAGCTCCTACGAGCAGTACTTC.

This clone appeared once. The chain recombines TRBV5-4 with TRBJ2-1, with D unresolved. V was trimmed by 0 bases and J by 5 bases, leaving 9 bases between them. Per the germline V gene, CDR1 is SGHNT and CDR2 is YYREEE (reference sequence). CDR3 length: 14 residues. CDR3 sequence: CASSLEGRNNEQFF. The CDR3 bases are TGTGCCAGCAGCTTGGAGGGCAGAAACAATGAGCAGTTCTTC.

The genes are TRBV24-1 and TRBJ1-1; possibly TRBD1 for D (6 bases). The germline V gene encodes CDR1 KGHDR and CDR2 SFDVKD. The CDR3 has 15 amino acids. Trimming removed 0 bases from V and 4 bases from J, with 11 bases in between. This chain's CDR3 is CATSDLGGRVTEAFF. The CDR3, as DNA: TGTGCCACCAGTGATTTGGGGGGGCGCGTCACTGAAGCTTTCTTT.

The chain couples TRBV28 to TRBJ1-2; no reliable D call. The CDR3 length is 14 residues. Trimming pared 2 bases from V and 2 bases from J, leaving 9 bases between. Germline assignment: CDR1 MDHEN and CDR2 SYDVKM. CDR3 protein: CASSLGEPNYGYTF. In DNA form, the CDR3 reads TGTGCCAGCAGTTTAGGAGAGCCCAACTATGGCTACACCTTC.

The chain links TRBV3-1 (or the pseudogene TRBV3-2) to TRBJ2-3, with D tentatively TRBD1 (6 bases). CDR3 size: 17 residues. CDR1 is LGHDT, CDR2 YNNKEL, per germline (reference sequence). Trimming took 1 base from V and 2 from J, leaving 16 bases between them. DNA for the CDR3: TGTGCCAGCAGCCAAGCATCTGGGACAATTGTCACAGATACGCAGTATTTT. It codes for CASSQASGTIVTDTQYF.

This chain joins TRBV28 and TRBJ2-7; D is unclear. V lost 2 bases and J 7 bases, leaving 6 bases between the germline ends. Looked up from germline, CDR1 is MDHEN and CDR2 is SYDVKM. This CDR3 spans 11 amino acids. The CDR3 DNA follows: TGTGCCAGCAGTTTACGGGCAGAGCAGTACTTC. Its protein product is CASSLRAEQYF.

In DNA, the CDR3 is TGTGCCAGCAGCGGGGGACAGGGGAGTCGCGAGCAGTACGTC. Translating gives CASSGGQGSREQYV. The gene calls are TRBV5-6 and TRBJ2-7, with 10 bases identical to TRBD1. The CDR3 sequence is 14 residues long. After removal of 4 bases from V and 6 bases from J, the junction contained 7 bases not matched to a gene. Germline assignment: CDR1 SGHDT and CDR2 YYEEEE.

The gene calls are TRBV6-6 and TRBJ1-4, with D hard to call. The CDR3 extends over 12 amino acids. Germline V gene data show CDR1 as MNHNY and CDR2 as SVGAGI (reference sequence). V lost 2 bases, J lost 7 bases, and 5 bases lay in between. CDR3 in amino acids: CASSYGVEKLFF. CDR3 sequence (DNA): TGTGCCAGCAGTTACGGAGTTGAAAAACTGTTTTTT.

Here the CDR3 reads CASSGRGQPQHF. The CDR3 DNA sequence: TGCGCCAGCAGTGGCAGAGGTCAGCCCCAGCATTTT. The genes are TRBV10-2 and TRBJ1-5; unclear D gene. The CDR3 spans 12 residues. Germline CDR1 is WSHSY and CDR2 is SAAADI. Trimming stripped 4 bases from V and 6 bases from J, with 7 bases between.